Listed here are 25 T cell receptor beta chains from one sample, sequenced in a study of synovial regulatory T cells in juvenile arthritis. Synovial fluid was collected with matched peripheral blood from each patient with active arthritis. This table comes from immunoSEQ multiplex PCR, and its TCRdb copy is limited to in-frame clones, with some not included. The table counts about 1,400 clones; about 25% lies in the top ten. The sequenced sample consisted of Treg cells from the synovium. These receptors were obtained from a donor between 2 and 29 years old with juvenile idiopathic arthritis.

This clone is classed as medium-sized by frequency. V gene TRBV5-1 combines with J gene TRBJ2-3; without DNA, the TCRdb call of TRBD2 cannot be checked. The germline CDR1 and CDR2 sequences are SGHRS and YFSETQ. The CDR3 has 19 residues. No DNA sequence was recorded. The chain's CDR3 is CASSLFVSGDSTSTDTQYF.

The rearrangement links TRBV4-1 to TRBJ2-7; TCRdb's D gene call, TRBD1, goes unchecked for lack of DNA. Per germline, CDR1 MGHRA and CDR2 YSYEKL. The CDR3 runs to 16 residues. No DNA is recorded. This CDR3 reads CASSQDVRTGAYEQYF.

This clone is deemed medium-sized by its frequency. The CDR3 loop reads CASTMGVGYTF. The chain links TRBV19 to TRBJ1-2. The CDR3 consists of 11 residues. No DNA appears here. CDR1 LNHDA and CDR2 SQIVND come from the germline V gene (reference sequence).

This rearrangement joins TRBV19 to TRBJ2-4. Germline CDR1 and CDR2: LNHDA and SQIVND (reference sequence). The CDR3 has 15 amino acids. This entry has no DNA. The CDR3 is CASSNLRVLKNIQYF. Based on the CDR3 plus reference TRBV19 and TRBJ2-4, the full variable domain is DGGITQSPKYLFRKEGQNVTLSCEQNLNHDAMYWYRQDPGQGLRLIYYSQIVNDFQKGDIAEGYSVSREKKESFPLTVTSAQKNPTAFYLCASSNLRVLKNIQYFGAGTRLSVL.

The CDR3 spells CASRMDRVNGYAFF. The chain is built from TRBV6-6 and TRBJ1-1; checking the TCRdb D call of TRBD1 is not possible without DNA. The germline gives CDR1 MNHNY, CDR2 SVGAGI (reference sequence). The CDR3 totals 14 residues. A DNA sequence was not provided.

Judged by frequency, this clone is medium-sized. The V call is TRBV7-9, the J call TRBJ1-2. The CDR3 runs 14 residues. DNA is not recorded here. Germline assignment: CDR1 SEHNR and CDR2 FQNEAQ (reference sequence). This CDR3 reads CASSLGSAVYGYTF.

This rearrangement joins TRBV9 to TRBJ2-4; absent DNA, TCRdb's TRBD2 call cannot be checked. CDR3 size: 15 residues. No DNA appears here. Per the germline V gene, CDR1 is SGDLS and CDR2 is YYNGEE. CDR3 amino acids: CASSQTSGRENIQYF.

Frequency places this clone as medium-sized. V usage is TRBV19 and J usage is TRBJ1-5. Germline loops: CDR1 LNHDA, CDR2 SQIVND (reference sequence). The CDR3 runs to 16 residues. This entry has no DNA. The CDR3 spells CASSIGGTNSNQPQHF. The variable domain in full, with the rest retrieved from reference TRBV19 and TRBJ1-5, is DGGITQSPKYLFRKEGQNVTLSCEQNLNHDAMYWYRQDPGQGLRLIYYSQIVNDFQKGDIAEGYSVSREKKESFPLTVTSAQKNPTAFYLCASSIGGTNSNQPQHFGDGTRLSIL.

CDR3 in amino acids: CASSLTGQGPTEAFF. The rearrangement uses TRBV7-3 and TRBJ1-1; the D gene TCRdb calls, TRBD1, cannot be checked with no DNA. There are 15 residues in the CDR3. The DNA is unrecorded. The germline CDR1 and CDR2 sequences are SGHTA and FQGTGA.

The chain links TRBV7-9 to TRBJ2-7; TCRdb designates TRBD1, a call that cannot be tested without DNA. The CDR3 spans 15 residues. No DNA accompanies this entry. Germline V gives CDR1 SEHNR, CDR2 FQNEAQ (reference sequence). The CDR3 sequence: CASSDTQGAPYEQYF.

This clone is classed as medium-sized by frequency. The CDR3: CASSYTGPATNEKLFF. J is TRBJ1-4 and V is TRBV6-5; the D call of TRBD1 rests on TCRdb alone, since no DNA is present to check it. This CDR3 has 16 residues. The DNA is not on file. From germline, CDR1 is MNHEY and CDR2 SVGAGI.

Its frequency marks this clone as large. This chain links TRBV28 with TRBJ1-1. The germline CDR1 and CDR2 sequences are MDHEN and SYDVKM. The CDR3 extends over 12 amino acids. No DNA has been recorded. The CDR3 sequence: CASSSRWTEAFF.

This clone is deemed large by its frequency. J is TRBJ2-1 and V is TRBV18; TCRdb outputs TRBD1, but without DNA this stays unchecked. Germline CDR1 is KGHSH and CDR2 is LQKENI. The CDR3 runs 17 residues. The DNA sequence is not available. The CDR3 protein is CASSPGGAGGSYNEQFF. Full variable domain (missing parts from reference TRBV18 and TRBJ2-1): NAGVMQNPRHLVRRRGQEARLRCSPMKGHSHVYWYRQLPEEGLKFMVYLQKENIIDESGMPKERFSAEFPKEGPSILRIQQVVRGDSAAYFCASSPGGAGGSYNEQFFGPGTRLTVL.

The V and J genes are TRBV6-5 and TRBJ1-2. The CDR3 length is 14 residues. No DNA sequence is on record. Germline CDR1 and CDR2: MNHEY and SVGAGI. CDR3 residues: CATSLDGEDYGYTF.

The rearrangement links TRBV27 to TRBJ2-7. This CDR3 is built from 16 residues. No DNA has been recorded. The V gene's germline CDR1 is MNHEY and CDR2 SMNVEV (reference sequence). CDR3 region: CASSLPRGLAFYEQYF.

This clone is called medium-sized based on its frequency. V is TRBV6-6 and J is TRBJ1-2. This CDR3 is built from 10 residues. There is no recorded DNA. The germline V gene has CDR1 MNHNY and CDR2 SVGAGI (reference sequence). The CDR3 is CASSYRGYTF.

This clone ranks as medium-sized in terms of frequency. This chain uses TRBV6-5 with TRBJ1-1. Germline V gives CDR1 MNHEY, CDR2 SVGAGI. The CDR3 runs to 13 residues. The record lacks a DNA sequence. CDR3 protein: CASSSRGNTEAFF.

The genes are TRBV7-3 and TRBJ2-6; checking the TCRdb D call of TRBD1 is not possible without DNA. CDR3 size: 14 residues. No coding sequence is recorded. Looked up from germline, CDR1 is SGHTA and CDR2 is FQGTGA. CDR3 sequence reads: CASSPHSGANVLTF.

This clone registers medium-sized by frequency. This chain joins TRBV7-9 and TRBJ1-3. Germline assignment: CDR1 SEHNR and CDR2 FQNEAQ (reference sequence). This CDR3 contains 15 residues. The protein alone is recorded here. This CDR3 reads CASILPDYSGNTIYF.

This clone is medium-sized by frequency. The rearrangement joins TRBV30 to TRBJ2-2; TCRdb calls TRBD2, which cannot be checked without DNA. The germline V gene encodes CDR1 GTSNPN and CDR2 SVGIG (reference sequence). The CDR3 is made up of 14 amino acids. The DNA is not on file. The CDR3: CAWSVRGVTGELFF.

The rearrangement joins TRBV7-9 to TRBJ2-1; TCRdb proposes TRBD2, but this gene call is untestable without DNA. From germline, CDR1 is SEHNR and CDR2 FQNEAQ (reference sequence). The CDR3 consists of 15 residues. Only the protein is on record. This chain's CDR3 is CASSPGLAGNNEQFF.

The V gene is TRBV5-5, the J gene TRBJ2-5; the D call from TCRdb, TRBD1, cannot be confirmed without DNA. The CDR3 is 14 amino acids. The entry carries no DNA sequence. Germline V gene data show CDR1 as SGHKS and CDR2 as YYEKEE (reference sequence). The CDR3 spells CASSWRQGWETQYF.

This clone is labeled medium-sized based on frequency. The V and J genes are TRBV25-1 and TRBJ1-5. This CDR3 region has 10 residues. A DNA sequence was not provided. Germline CDR1 is MGHDK and CDR2 is SYGVNS. CDR3 sequence: CANPYQPQHF.

J is TRBJ1-2 and V is TRBV30; TCRdb calls TRBD1, which cannot be checked without DNA. The germline V gene encodes CDR1 GTSNPN and CDR2 SVGIG (reference sequence). This CDR3 comprises 12 residues. Nucleotide data are not available. CDR3 sequence: CAWDRLFYGYTF.

The rearrangement uses TRBV19 and TRBJ2-5; TCRdb's D call of TRBD1 is untestable without DNA. This CDR3 has 15 amino acids. No DNA is listed. Germline CDR1 LNHDA, CDR2 SQIVND (reference sequence). This chain's CDR3 is CASSISDRGQETQYF.